The 23 T cell receptor beta chains presented below share a single source sample, sequenced in a study of blood T cells in healthy people across ages. Using a J-beta primer mix together with a sample-barcoded 5' primer, a second PCR was run for about 6 to 12 cycles. TCRdb re-derived calls from the 5' RACE reads in MiXCR, one entry per CDR3 protein. The sample consists of over 1.5 million distinct CDR3 sequences, around 48% of them appearing once. Sequenced input: blood. Receptors were obtained from a woman aged 40-49 years in good health.

In its sample, this clonotype was seen once. The chain uses TRBV4-3 and TRBJ1-2; D gene unclear. CDR3 size: 15 residues. Germline assignment: CDR1 LGHNA and CDR2 YSLEER. The V end lost 0 bases, the J end lost 5 bases, and 13 bases lay between the germline ends. The CDR3 reads CASSQEVDFEYGYTF. CDR3 bases: TGCGCCAGCAGCCAAGAGGTGGATTTTGAATATGGCTACACCTTC.

In this sample, this clonotype turned up a few times. The J gene is TRBJ2-7, the V gene TRBV12-3 or TRBV12-4; D is perhaps TRBD1 (6 bases). The V end lost 1 base, the J end lost 7 bases, and 14 bases lay between the germline ends. This CDR3 is 14 amino acids long. The CDR3 region is CASSLEPGEREQYF. The CDR3 DNA sequence: TGTGCCAGCAGTTTAGAGCCAGGGGAGAGGGAGCAGTACTTC.

The rearrangement uses TRBV7-2 and TRBJ2-1; tentative D call: TRBD2 (7 bases). CDR1 SGHTA and CDR2 FQGNSA come from the germline V gene. This CDR3 has 16 residues. V was trimmed by 1 base and J by 9 bases, leaving 19 bases between them. The CDR3 reads CASSLVLAGAGVEQFF. CDR3 DNA: TGTGCCAGCAGCTTAGTCCTGGCGGGGGCCGGGGTTGAGCAGTTCTTC.

CDR3 region: CATSPWGGRNTEAFF. DNA for the CDR3: TGTGCCACCAGCCCTTGGGGGGGCCGGAACACTGAAGCTTTCTTT. The chain recombines TRBV15 with TRBJ1-1; the D gene is possibly TRBD1 (6 bases). Germline assignment: CDR1 LNHNV and CDR2 YYDKDF (reference sequence). V was shortened by 5 bases and J by 1 base, with 14 bases between the two germline ends. CDR3 length: 15 amino acids.

V gene TRBV2 combines with J gene TRBJ2-1; 8 nucleotides agree with TRBD1. V gave up 4 bases and J gave up 10 bases; unmatched junction bases: 6. Germline V lookup: CDR1 SNHLY, CDR2 FYNNEI. The CDR3 loop spans 13 amino acids. CDR3 loop: CASSGGQGLEQFF. The CDR3 nucleotides read TGTGCCAGCAGTGGAGGACAGGGCCTAGAGCAGTTCTTC.

In regard to this clonotype: One junction end does not reproduce the germline sequence, and a read error may be involved. This chain connects TRBV6-1 to TRBJ1-4; 7 bases fit TRBD1. Germline CDR1 MNHNS, CDR2 SASEGT. The CDR3 loop spans 17 amino acids. This CDR3 is CASSQPRGGTVGEKLFF. In DNA, the CDR3 is TGTGCCAGCAGTCAACCCAGAGGAGGGACAGTTGGTGAAAAGCTGTTTTTT.

J is TRBJ2-1 and V is TRBV3-1; no clear D. V shed 4 bases and J shed 8 bases, with 15 bases lying between them. This CDR3 is built from 14 residues. Germline CDR1 reads LGHDT; CDR2 reads YNNKEL (reference sequence). CDR3 in DNA: TGTGCCAGCAGCCGAGCCCCCTCGATCGATGAGCAGTTCTTC. Protein sequence: CASSRAPSIDEQFF.

This clonotype has at least ten counts. The V gene is TRBV29-1, the J gene TRBJ2-7, with a possible D match to TRBD1 (6 bases). The germline V and J ends were trimmed by 1 base and 4 bases, with 14 bases remaining between them. CDR3 length: 14 amino acids. Germline V CDR1 and CDR2: SQVTM, ANQGSEA. CDR3 in DNA: TGCAGCGTTGAAGCGGGCAGGGGCGGTTACGAGCAGTACTTC. Translated, it gives CSVEAGRGGYEQYF.

The rearrangement joins TRBV7-2 to TRBJ2-3, with TRBD2 matching over 9 bases. The CDR3 is made up of 17 amino acids. The junction had 12 bases not matched to a gene; V was cut back by 2 bases and J by 6 bases. The V gene's germline CDR1 is SGHTA and CDR2 FQGNSA. The CDR3 coding sequence is TGTGCCAGCAGCTTAAGCTCGCGGGGGGGGGGCTGGGATACGCAGTATTTT. This encodes CASSLSSRGGGWDTQYF.

There are a few counts of this clonotype. The genes are TRBV7-2 and TRBJ1-2, with D unresolved. CDR3 length: 14 amino acids. Trimming left V 5 bases short and J 5 bases short, with 15 bases between. Germline V gene lookup returns CDR1 SGHTA and CDR2 FQGNSA. CDR3 bases: TGTGCCAGCAGCCTCTCGTCAGTGGGATATGGCTACACCTTC. Translated: CASSLSSVGYGYTF.

V gene TRBV5-1 combines with J gene TRBJ2-3; 10 bases map to TRBD2. The length of the CDR3 is 16 residues. Germline values: CDR1 SGHRS, CDR2 YFSETQ. The V and J ends lost 0 bases and 12 bases, in that order; junction bases with no gene match: 13. This CDR3 reads CASSLAEGLAGGRQYF. Here the CDR3 DNA reads TGCGCCAGCAGCTTGGCCGAGGGTTTAGCGGGGGGCCGACAGTATTTT.

The genes are TRBV10-2 and TRBJ2-1; 8 bases map to TRBD2. The CDR3 is 13 residues long. Germline CDR1 reads WSHSY; CDR2 reads SAAADI. Unmatched junction bases numbered 6, after V lost 4 bases and J lost 10 bases. The CDR3 protein is CASSGTSNREQFF. In DNA, the CDR3 is TGCGCCAGCAGTGGGACTAGCAATCGGGAGCAGTTCTTC.

The chain uses TRBV4-1 and TRBJ1-5; no clear D gene. Germline CDR1 MGHRA, CDR2 YSYEKL. Trimming pared 1 base from V and 4 bases from J, leaving 11 bases between. CDR3 length equals 15 residues. The chain's CDR3 is CASSQVAGWNQPQHF. CDR3 nucleotide sequence: TGCGCCAGCAGCCAAGTTGCCGGGTGGAATCAGCCCCAGCATTTT.

This CDR3 reads CASSNQLRGEQYF. The CDR3 region has the DNA TGTGCCAGCAGCAATCAGCTACGAGGCGAGCAGTACTTC. This rearrangement joins TRBV6-2 or TRBV6-3 to TRBJ2-7; D is unclear. CDR3 length: 13 amino acids. CDR1 and CDR2 (germline): MNHEY, SVGEGT. Trimming took off 6 bases at V and 6 bases at J, with 15 bases between the two ends.

This clonotype was counted between two and nine times. J is TRBJ1-2 and V is TRBV9, with 9 positions matching TRBD1. The CDR3 sequence is 15 residues long. V lost 4 bases, J lost 6 bases, and 10 bases stayed unmatched. CDR1 and CDR2 from the germline V gene are SGDLS and YYNGEE. The CDR3, as DNA: TGTGCCAGCAGCACCCGGACAGGGGAGAACGATGGCTACACCTTC. Protein product: CASSTRTGENDGYTF.

The chain links TRBV4-2 to TRBJ1-4, with D unresolved. This CDR3 spans 16 amino acids. V was clipped by 1 base and J by 1 base, with 10 bases between them. CDR1 and CDR2 from the germline V gene are LGHNA and YNFKEQ. CDR3 in amino acids: CASSQVADQTNEKLFF. The CDR3 DNA reads as TGTGCCAGCAGCCAAGTCGCGGATCAAACTAATGAAAAACTGTTTTTT.

The gene calls are TRBV6-2 or TRBV6-3 and TRBJ1-6, with 9 bases lining up with TRBD1. The CDR3 extends over 17 amino acids. Germline V CDR1 and CDR2: MNHEY, SVGEGT. Unmatched junction bases numbered 12, after V lost 2 bases and J lost 10 bases. The chain's CDR3 is CASSYDGSTGGLSPLHF. CDR3 nucleotide sequence: TGTGCCAGCAGTTACGACGGGAGTACAGGGGGCCTATCACCCCTCCACTTT.

The chain joins TRBV20-1 to TRBJ2-7, with D perhaps given as TRBD1 or TRBD2 (5 bases each). Germline V gene lookup returns CDR1 DFQATT and CDR2 SNEGSKA (reference sequence). V was shortened by 6 bases and J by 0 bases, with 12 bases between the two germline ends. The CDR3 totals 13 residues. CDR3 region: CSARDVPSYEQYF. CDR3 DNA: TGCAGTGCGAGGGACGTTCCCTCCTACGAGCAGTACTTC.

This chain joins TRBV10-3 and TRBJ1-2, with 7 bases that match TRBD1. J lost 2 bases, V lost 5 bases, and 2 bases had no gene match. There are 13 residues in the CDR3. Germline V gives CDR1 ENHRY, CDR2 SYGVKD. CDR3 DNA: TGTGCCATCAGTCGACAGGGAAACTATGGCTACACCTTC. Residues: CAISRQGNYGYTF.

This rearrangement joins TRBV12-3 or TRBV12-4 to TRBJ2-7, with 14 bases lining up with TRBD2. Unmatched junction bases numbered 9, after V lost 6 bases and J lost 11 bases. CDR3 length equals 14 residues. CDR3 DNA sequence: TGTGCCAGCAGACCGGGACTAGCGGGGGCCGACGAGTACTTC. Translation: CASRPGLAGADEYF.

The chain carries TRBV29-1 and TRBJ1-1; unclear D gene. Trimming took 0 bases from V and 11 from J, leaving 10 bases between them. Germline assignment: CDR1 SQVTM and CDR2 ANQGSEA. The CDR3 spans 11 residues. The CDR3 protein is CSVEEAGLAFF. In DNA form, the CDR3 reads TGCAGCGTTGAAGAGGCAGGCCTGGCTTTCTTT.

The chain is built from TRBV15 and TRBJ2-1, with TRBD2 identical over 7 bases. V lost 5 bases to trimming and J lost 4 bases; unmatched junction nucleotides: 8. In germline, CDR1 is LNHNV, CDR2 YYDKDF (reference sequence). This CDR3 is 15 amino acids long. CDR3 nucleotides: TGTGCCACCAGCTCTATCTCGGGGGGATACAATGAGCAGTTCTTC. Protein: CATSSISGGYNEQFF.

CDR3 sequence: CASLLATKGNEQFF. In DNA, the CDR3 is TGTGCCAGTCTCCTAGCGACCAAAGGGAATGAGCAGTTCTTC. This chain links TRBV12-3 or TRBV12-4 with TRBJ2-1; tentatively, D is TRBD2 (6 bases). This CDR3 spans 14 amino acids. Trimming stripped 9 bases from V and 7 bases from J, with 19 bases between.